The rows below give T cell receptor beta chains drawn from one sample of a study of blood T cell repertoires in COVID-19. Repertoires were generated with immunoSEQ multiplex PCR, while TCRdb's copy carries only in-frame clones and drops some. Altogether 130,000 to 150,000 clones are present, roughly 90% being singletons, with the ten largest covering approximately 1.2%. Sequencing was performed on PBMCs or T cells enriched from blood (not recorded which). These receptors were obtained from a woman in her thirties with acute COVID-19. Each CDR3 is given with its conserved first and last residue. Fields, in order: J gene, clone size, V gene, D gene, CDR3 protein, CDR3 DNA. D genes are given only for firm matches. Rows give clone size only sometimes, using once, few, many, or a class for an expanded clone.

>TRBJ1-6|NA|TRBV3-1/TRBV3-2|TRBD1
CASSQDPRPGQGPGYNSPLHF
TGTGCCAGCAGCCAAGATCCCAGACCGGGACAGGGCCCCGGGTATAATTCACCCCTCCACTTT
>TRBJ1-1|NA|TRBV15|NA
CATSRDRGVGEAFF
TGTGCCACCAGCAGAGATCGGGGGGTCGGTGAAGCTTTCTTT
>TRBJ2-7|NA|TRBV5-6|NA
CASSFARASSYEQYF
TGTGCCAGCAGCTTTGCCAGGGCCTCCTCCTACGAGCAGTACTTC
>TRBJ2-7|NA|TRBV27|NA
CASRQGLYEQYF
TGTGCCAGCCGACAGGGACTCTACGAGCAGTACTTC
>TRBJ2-1|NA|TRBV7-6|TRBD2
CASSLLAGGYDNEQFF
TGTGCCAGCAGCTTATTAGCGGGAGGGTATGACAATGAGCAGTTCTTC
>TRBJ1-2|NA|TRBV5-4|NA
CASSLARASAHYGYTF
TGTGCCAGCAGCTTGGCCCGCGCCAGCGCTCACTATGGCTACACCTTC
>TRBJ2-1|NA|TRBV19|TRBD2
CASGLARYNEQFF
TGTGCCAGCGGACTAGCGCGATACAATGAGCAGTTCTTC
>TRBJ1-4|NA|TRBV30|TRBD1
CAWTPGGSTNEKLFF
TGTGCCTGGACGCCAGGGGGGTCGACTAATGAAAAACTGTTTTTT
>TRBJ2-1|NA|TRBV7-8|TRBD2
CASSPGLAGVLYNEQFF
TGTGCCAGCAGCCCCGGACTAGCGGGAGTTCTCTACAATGAGCAGTTCTTC
>TRBJ1-5|NA|TRBV5-1|NA
CASRMGLEGYEEPQHF
TGCGCCAGCAGGATGGGACTCGAGGGGTACGAAGAGCCCCAGCATTTT
>TRBJ1-1|NA|TRBV19|NA
CASSIGAGSTEAFF
TGTGCCAGTAGTATAGGTGCGGGGAGCACTGAAGCTTTCTTT
>TRBJ2-7|once|TRBV18|NA
CASSHSYEQYF
TGTGCCAGCTCACACAGCTACGAGCAGTACTTC
>TRBJ2-2|NA|TRBV5-6|TRBD2
CASSLGLAGVNTGELFF
TGTGCCAGCAGCTTGGGACTAGCGGGAGTCAACACCGGGGAGCTGTTTTTT
>TRBJ1-2|NA|TRBV27|TRBD1
CASSRGQGFSLGYTF
TGTGCCAGCAGTCGGGGACAGGGGTTTTCCCTTGGCTACACCTTC
>TRBJ2-7|NA|TRBV28|TRBD2
CASSLYGTSANEQYF
TGTGCCAGCAGTTTATACGGGACTAGCGCCAACGAGCAGTACTTC
>TRBJ2-5|NA|TRBV6-1|NA
CASSEGLVQETQYF
TGTGCCAGCAGTGAAGGACTGGTACAAGAGACCCAGTACTTC
>TRBJ2-3|NA|TRBV30|NA
CAWSGSSSDTQYF
TGTGCCTGGAGTGGGAGTAGTTCAGATACGCAGTATTTT
>TRBJ2-3|NA|TRBV5-1|NA
CASRRDLYTDTQYF
TGCGCCAGCAGGCGGGACCTATACACAGATACGCAGTATTTT
>TRBJ1-2|NA|TRBV2|NA
CASNPAGRNYGYTF
TGTGCCAGCAATCCGGCAGGGAGGAACTATGGCTACACCTTC
>TRBJ1-6|NA|TRBV5-1|TRBD1
CASSLVGTASSPLHF
TGCGCCAGCAGCTTGGTAGGGACAGCTTCTTCACCCCTCCACTTT
>TRBJ1-1|NA|TRBV2|NA
CASSGTANTEAFF
TGTGCCAGCAGCGGTACCGCGAACACTGAAGCTTTCTTT
>TRBJ1-2|medium-sized|TRBV29-1|TRBD1
CSVGGQEIVGYTF
TGCAGCGTGGGGGGACAGGAGATAGTAGGCTACACCTTC
>TRBJ2-5|NA|TRBV2|TRBD1
CASGPGTGRGETQYF
TGTGCCAGCGGCCCCGGGACAGGGCGAGGAGAGACCCAGTACTTC
>TRBJ2-1|NA|TRBV19|TRBD2
CASSTLELAGSGEQFF
TGTGCCAGTAGTACTTTGGAACTAGCGGGATCGGGGGAGCAGTTCTTC
>TRBJ2-5|NA|TRBV2|TRBD1
CASSPGQGQETQYF
TGTGCCAGCAGTCCGGGACAGGGACAAGAGACCCAGTACTTC
>TRBJ1-1|few|TRBV5-5|NA
CASSLVARTEAFF
TGTGCCAGCAGCTTGGTGGCACGAACTGAAGCTTTCTTT
>TRBJ1-1|few|TRBV7-2|TRBD1
CASRYQGAHTEAFF
TGTGCCAGCAGATATCAGGGGGCGCACACTGAAGCTTTCTTT
>TRBJ1-1|few|TRBV4-3|NA
CASSQEVGGTEAFF
TGCGCCAGCAGCCAAGAAGTCGGGGGCACTGAAGCTTTCTTT
>TRBJ1-4|NA|TRBV18|TRBD1
CASSPQQTGYNEKLFF
TGTGCCAGCTCACCGCAACAGACAGGGTATAATGAAAAACTGTTTTTT
>TRBJ2-2|NA|TRBV5-1|TRBD2
CASSLGTSEKGELFF
TGCGCCAGCAGCCTCGGGACTAGCGAGAAAGGGGAGCTGTTTTTT
>TRBJ2-7|few|TRBV5-1|TRBD2
CASSPTTSSSYEQYF
TGCGCCAGCAGCCCGACGACTAGCAGCTCCTACGAGCAGTACTTC
>TRBJ2-1|NA|TRBV2|NA
CASSDRTVSYNEQFF
TGTGCCAGCAGTGACCGGACAGTTTCCTACAATGAGCAGTTCTTC
>TRBJ2-3|NA|TRBV28|TRBD1
CASSLWSGTGQVDTQYF
TGTGCCAGCAGTCTATGGTCCGGGACAGGGCAAGTAGATACGCAGTATTTT
>TRBJ2-1|NA|TRBV27|NA
CASSFARYNEQFF
TGTGCCAGCAGTTTTGCTAGATACAATGAGCAGTTCTTC
>TRBJ1-4|NA|TRBV24-1|NA
CATSESGTNEKLFF
TGTGCCACCAGTGAAAGCGGCACAAATGAAAAACTGTTTTTT
>TRBJ2-1|NA|TRBV7-9|NA
CASSEDRIFYNEQFF
TGTGCCAGCAGCGAAGACAGGATTTTTTACAATGAGCAGTTCTTC
>TRBJ2-2|few|TRBV6-4|TRBD2
CASSGSSGRPDGGTGELFF
TGTGCCAGCAGTGGGTCTAGCGGGAGGCCCGATGGGGGCACCGGGGAGCTGTTTTTT
>TRBJ1-1|NA|TRBV11-2|NA
CASSFWQNTEAFF
TGTGCCAGCAGCTTTTGGCAGAACACTGAAGCTTTCTTT
>TRBJ1-2|few|TRBV30|NA
CAWSVALRGYTF
TGTGCCTGGAGTGTGGCCCTGAGGGGCTACACCTTC
>TRBJ2-1|NA|TRBV9|TRBD2
CASSALAGDYNEQFF
TGTGCCAGCAGCGCACTAGCGGGAGACTACAATGAGCAGTTCTTC
>TRBJ2-7|once|TRBV23-1|TRBD1
CASRRGQGSSYEQYF
TGCGCCAGCAGACGCGGACAGGGAAGTTCCTACGAGCAGTACTTC
>TRBJ2-7|NA|TRBV28|NA
CASSSFGDTPGEQYF
TGTGCCAGCAGTTCTTTTGGGGACACCCCGGGCGAGCAGTACTTC
>TRBJ2-7|once|TRBV10-3|NA
CAIRDYSGAYEQYF
TGTGCCATCAGGGACTACTCCGGAGCTTACGAGCAGTACTTC
>TRBJ1-2|NA|TRBV13|NA
CASSFPQAPYGYTF
TGTGCCAGCAGCTTCCCGCAGGCCCCCTATGGCTACACCTTC
>TRBJ1-5|NA|TRBV30|NA
CAWSGGQNNQPQHF
TGTGCCTGGAGCGGCGGACAGAACAATCAGCCCCAGCATTTT
>TRBJ2-7|NA|TRBV7-2|TRBD2
CASSSLAGEVWEQYF
TGTGCCAGCAGCTCGCTAGCGGGAGAGGTATGGGAGCAGTACTTC
>TRBJ1-4|NA|TRBV6-5|NA
CASTRWLQEKLFF
TGTGCCAGCACCCGATGGCTGCAGGAAAAACTGTTTTTT
>TRBJ1-4|few|TRBV15|NA
CATSRETGSVGKLFF
TGTGCCACCAGCAGGGAGACAGGTTCGGTCGGAAAACTGTTTTTT
>TRBJ2-3|NA|TRBV18|TRBD1
CASSPPRNRGYADTQYF
TGTGCCAGCTCACCACCCCGTAACAGGGGTTATGCAGATACGCAGTATTTT
>TRBJ2-1|NA|TRBV9|TRBD2
CASSVFSTSGSGHEQFF
TGTGCCAGCAGCGTTTTTAGCACTAGCGGGAGTGGCCATGAGCAGTTCTTC
>TRBJ2-7|NA|TRBV11-2|NA
CASSFAESYEQYF
TGTGCCAGCAGCTTCGCGGAGTCCTACGAGCAGTACTTC
>TRBJ1-2|NA|TRBV28|NA
CASRPTGFYGYTF
TGTGCCAGCAGGCCCACAGGGTTCTATGGCTACACCTTC
>TRBJ2-1|NA|TRBV28|NA
CASRTTDSFYNEQFF
TGTGCCAGCAGGACCACAGATAGTTTCTACAATGAGCAGTTCTTC
>TRBJ2-5|NA|TRBV6-2/TRBV6-3|NA
CASSSGNTQYF
TGTGCCAGCAGTTCGGGTAATACCCAGTACTTC
>TRBJ2-7|NA|TRBV13|TRBD2
CASSLRLAGAFDEQYF
TGTGCCAGCAGCTTAAGGCTAGCGGGAGCCTTCGACGAGCAGTACTTC